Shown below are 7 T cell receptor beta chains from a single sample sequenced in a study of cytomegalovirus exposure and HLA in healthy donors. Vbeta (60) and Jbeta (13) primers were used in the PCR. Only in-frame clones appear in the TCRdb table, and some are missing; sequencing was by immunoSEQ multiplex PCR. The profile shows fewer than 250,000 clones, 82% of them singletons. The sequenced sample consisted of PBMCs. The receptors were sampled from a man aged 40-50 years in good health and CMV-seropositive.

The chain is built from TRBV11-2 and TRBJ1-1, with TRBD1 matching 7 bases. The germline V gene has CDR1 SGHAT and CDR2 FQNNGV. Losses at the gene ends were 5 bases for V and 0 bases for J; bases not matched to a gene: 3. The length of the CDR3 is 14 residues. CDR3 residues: CASSPDRMNTEAFF. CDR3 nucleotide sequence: TGTGCCAGCAGCCCGGACAGGATGAACACTGAAGCTTTCTTT.

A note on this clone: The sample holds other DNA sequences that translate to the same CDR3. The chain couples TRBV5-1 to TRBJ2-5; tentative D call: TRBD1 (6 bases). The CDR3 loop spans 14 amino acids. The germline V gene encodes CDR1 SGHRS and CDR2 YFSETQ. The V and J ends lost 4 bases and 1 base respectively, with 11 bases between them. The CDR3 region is CASSPGTFQETQYF. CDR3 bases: TGCGCCAGCAGCCCTGGGACATTCCAAGAGACCCAGTACTTC.

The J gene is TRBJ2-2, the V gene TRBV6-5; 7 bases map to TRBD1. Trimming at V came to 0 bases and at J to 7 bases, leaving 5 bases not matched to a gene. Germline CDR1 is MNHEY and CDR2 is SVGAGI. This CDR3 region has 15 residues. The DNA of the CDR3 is TGTGCCAGCAGTTACTCCGGGACAGTAAACGGGGAGCTGTTTTTT. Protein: CASSYSGTVNGELFF.

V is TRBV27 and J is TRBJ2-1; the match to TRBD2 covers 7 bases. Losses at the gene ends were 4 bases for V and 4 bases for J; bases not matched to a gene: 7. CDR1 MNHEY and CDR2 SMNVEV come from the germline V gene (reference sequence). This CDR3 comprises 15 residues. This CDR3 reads CASSSPGLYYNEQFF. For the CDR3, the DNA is TGTGCCAGCAGTTCCCCGGGACTATATTACAATGAGCAGTTCTTC.

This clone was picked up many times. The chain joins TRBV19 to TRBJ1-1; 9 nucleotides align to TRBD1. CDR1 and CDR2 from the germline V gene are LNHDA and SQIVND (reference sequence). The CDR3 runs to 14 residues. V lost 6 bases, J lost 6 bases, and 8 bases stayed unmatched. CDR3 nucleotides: TGTGCCAGTAGACGGGACAGGGACCCCTCTGAAGCTTTCTTT. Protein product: CASRRDRDPSEAFF.

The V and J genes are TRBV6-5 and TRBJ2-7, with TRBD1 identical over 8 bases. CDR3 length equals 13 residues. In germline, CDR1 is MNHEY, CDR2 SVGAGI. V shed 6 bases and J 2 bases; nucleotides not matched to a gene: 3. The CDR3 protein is CASSRTGTYEQYF. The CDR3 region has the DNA TGTGCCAGCAGCCGGACAGGGACCTACGAGCAGTACTTC.

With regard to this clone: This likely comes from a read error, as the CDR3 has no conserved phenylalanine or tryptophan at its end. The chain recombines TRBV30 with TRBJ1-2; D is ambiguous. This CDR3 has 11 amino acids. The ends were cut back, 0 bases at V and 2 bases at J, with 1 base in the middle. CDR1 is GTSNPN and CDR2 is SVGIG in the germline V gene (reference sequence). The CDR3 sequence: CAWSVNYGYTI. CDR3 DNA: TGTGCCTGGAGTGTAAACTATGGCTACACCATC.